The 14 T cell receptor beta chains in this list originate from one sample, sequenced in a study of tumour-infiltrating T cells in Burkitt lymphoma. Method: immunoSEQ multiplex PCR; TCRdb's copy keeps in-frame clones and lacks some. Here the sample spans roughly 8,500 clones, about two thirds being singletons. Sequencing was done on a sample of tumor tissue. The receptors were sampled from a human donor with diffuse large B-cell lymphoma.

This sequence joins TRBV6-1 and TRBJ1-1, with 7 bases identical to TRBD1. V lost 6 bases and J lost 1; bases outside the gene matches: 5. The CDR3 loop spans 14 amino acids. Germline CDR1 reads MNHNS; CDR2 reads SASEGT. The CDR3 nucleotides read TGTGCCAGCAGGAAGACAGGGAAGAACACTGAAGCTTTCTTT. Translating gives CASRKTGKNTEAFF.

The rearrangement joins TRBV19 to TRBJ2-1; a possible D gene is TRBD1 (5 bases). This CDR3 comprises 13 residues. The germline V and J ends were trimmed by 5 bases and 9 bases, with 14 bases remaining between them. The germline CDR1 and CDR2 sequences are LNHDA and SQIVND (reference sequence). The CDR3 DNA reads TGTGCCAGTAGTTTCCCTCAGGGCGGTGAGCAGTTCTTC. Residues: CASSFPQGGEQFF.

V and J are TRBV18 and TRBJ1-5, with TRBD1 as a possible D gene (5 bases). Germline V CDR1 and CDR2: KGHSH, LQKENI. The ends were cut back, 3 bases at V and 7 bases at J, with 16 bases in the middle. The CDR3 has 15 residues. CDR3: CASSPQARGDQPQHF. The CDR3, as DNA: TGTGCCAGCTCACCTCAAGCACGGGGGGACCAGCCCCAGCATTTT.

V gene TRBV6-5 combines with J gene TRBJ2-3; 7 bases align to TRBD2. Germline CDR1 reads MNHEY; CDR2 reads SVGAGI. The CDR3 contains 16 residues. V lost 0 bases, J lost 0 bases, and 3 bases stayed unmatched. CDR3 sequence: CASSYSSGASTDTQYF. CDR3 in DNA: TGTGCCAGCAGTTACTCAAGCGGGGCTAGCACAGATACGCAGTATTTT.

The chain uses TRBV30 and TRBJ2-7; 10 bases map to TRBD2. V was pared by 4 bases and J by 2 bases, with 2 bases of the junction left unmatched. The V gene's germline CDR1 is GTSNPN and CDR2 SVGIG (reference sequence). There are 13 residues in the CDR3. CDR3: CAWKSGGAYEQYF. DNA for the CDR3: TGTGCCTGGAAGAGCGGGGGGGCCTACGAGCAGTACTTC.

The chain carries TRBV19 and TRBJ1-4; no definite D call. The CDR3 contains 15 residues. V gave up 3 bases and J gave up 6 bases, with 14 bases separating them. Per the germline V gene, CDR1 is LNHDA and CDR2 is SQIVND (reference sequence). Written as DNA, the CDR3 is TGTGCCAGTAGTATCGGCGGGCCGGGCTATGAAAAACTGTTTTTT. This gives the protein CASSIGGPGYEKLFF.

This clone was seen a handful of times. The chain couples TRBV5-6 to TRBJ2-3; 13 bases are shared with TRBD2. The ends lost 3 bases at V and 5 bases at J; junction bases unmatched: 3. This CDR3 region has 15 residues. Germline values: CDR1 SGHDT, CDR2 YYEEEE. DNA of the CDR3: TGTGCCAGCAGCTCCCGGACTAGCGGGGGAGATACGCAGTATTTT. Protein sequence: CASSSRTSGGDTQYF.

The gene calls are TRBV5-4 and TRBJ2-1, with D perhaps TRBD1 (6 bases). Looked up from germline, CDR1 is SGHNT and CDR2 is YYREEE (reference sequence). The CDR3 has 16 residues. V was cut by 4 bases and J by 4 bases, with 18 bases left in between. In nucleotides, the CDR3 is TGTGCCAGCAGCCCAGGGGCGCGGGCGGGTTACAATGAGCAGTTCTTC. This codes for CASSPGARAGYNEQFF. The full variable domain, completed using reference TRBV5-4 and TRBJ2-1, is ETGVTQSPTHLIKTRGQQVTLRCSSQSGHNTVSWYQQALGQGPQFIFQYYREEENGRGNFPPRFSGLQFPNYSSELNVNALELDDSALYLCASSPGARAGYNEQFFGPGTRLTVL.

This sequence joins TRBV29-1 and TRBJ1-2, with TRBD1 as a possible D gene (6 bases). Per the germline V gene, CDR1 is SQVTM and CDR2 is ANQGSEA. This CDR3 spans 13 amino acids. V was clipped by 7 bases and J by 2 bases, with 14 bases between them. CDR3 DNA sequence: TGCAGCGCCGGGGGTACAGGGAACTATGGCTACACCTTC. Protein: CSAGGTGNYGYTF.

V usage is TRBV6-1 and J usage is TRBJ2-5, with 10 bases aligning to TRBD2. The CDR3 contains 15 residues. V lost 4 bases and J lost 5; bases outside the gene matches: 7. In germline, CDR1 is MNHNS, CDR2 SASEGT. CDR3 amino acids: CASSVGAGGRETQYF. DNA of the CDR3: TGTGCCAGCAGTGTTGGAGCGGGGGGGCGGGAGACCCAGTACTTC.

This clone was seen just once. The chain joins TRBV7-9 to TRBJ2-3, with TRBD2 matching over 9 bases. This CDR3 comprises 15 residues. The germline V gene has CDR1 SEHNR and CDR2 FQNEAQ (reference sequence). V was pared by 1 base and J by 6 bases, with 5 bases of the junction left unmatched. The CDR3 sequence is CASSLGSSGADTQYF. DNA of the CDR3: TGTGCCAGCAGCTTAGGCTCTAGCGGGGCTGATACGCAGTATTTT.

This clone came up a few times. The chain employs TRBV5-4 and TRBJ2-1; the D is unclear. The V gene's germline CDR1 is SGHNT and CDR2 YYREEE (reference sequence). Trimming left V 2 bases short and J 5 bases short, with 2 bases between. The CDR3 consists of 11 residues. The chain's CDR3 is CASSFDNEQFF. Here the CDR3 DNA reads TGTGCCAGCAGCTTTGACAATGAGCAGTTCTTC.

The chain employs TRBV2 and TRBJ2-4; D gene unclear. The CDR3 loop spans 11 amino acids. The germline V gene has CDR1 SNHLY and CDR2 FYNNEI. Between the trimmed V and J ends, which lost 0 bases and 11 bases, there was a span of 5 bases. CDR3 coding DNA: TGTGCCAGCAGTGAAGCTACGGTTCAGTACTTC. Its protein is CASSEATVQYF.

In this sample, this clone turned up once. The chain joins TRBV6-5 to TRBJ2-7, with D possibly being TRBD2 (6 bases). V lost 8 bases to trimming and J lost 2 bases, with 16 bases between them. Germline CDR1 is MNHEY and CDR2 is SVGAGI. CDR3 length: 14 amino acids. CDR3 in amino acids: CASRIGEVAYEQYF. CDR3 sequence (DNA): TGTGCCAGCCGGATCGGGGAGGTAGCCTACGAGCAGTACTTC.